The 13 T cell receptor beta chains presented below share a single source sample, sequenced in a study of blood T cell repertoires in COVID-19. Clones were read by immunoSEQ multiplex PCR, and TCRdb kept only the in-frame ones, dropping some. The sample lists 90,000 to 100,000 clones, around 88% seen once, with about 16% in the top ten. The source material was peripheral blood. The source of these receptors is a woman aged 60 to 75 with COVID-19, enrolled during active disease.

The CDR3 loop reads CASSQEKRGFTGELFF. The CDR3 coding sequence is TGCGCCAGCAGCCAAGAGAAGCGGGGGTTTACCGGGGAGCTGTTTTTT. This sequence joins TRBV4-3 and TRBJ2-2, with TRBD2 identical over 8 bases. CDR1 LGHNA and CDR2 YSLEER come from the germline V gene. The CDR3 is 16 amino acids. V was clipped by 0 bases and J by 5 bases; unmatched bases: 5.

The chain links TRBV6-2 or TRBV6-3 to TRBJ2-7; 10 bases agree with TRBD1. This CDR3 spans 15 amino acids. The J segment lost 3 bases and the V segment lost 5 bases, leaving 7 bases of the junction unmatched. Germline CDR1 is MNHEY and CDR2 is SVGEGT. Here the CDR3 reads CASSTDRGPFYEQYF. The CDR3 coding sequence is TGTGCCAGCAGTACAGACAGGGGGCCTTTCTACGAGCAGTACTTC.

This chain uses TRBV5-6 with TRBJ2-1; D ambiguous. V lost 1 base, J lost 2 bases, and 7 bases lay in between. The V gene's germline CDR1 is SGHDT and CDR2 YYEEEE. There are 14 residues in the CDR3. The CDR3 reads CASSLTSAYNEQFF. As DNA, the CDR3 is TGTGCCAGCAGCTTGACGAGTGCCTACAATGAGCAGTTCTTC.

This sequence joins TRBV25-1 and TRBJ1-4, with D perhaps matching TRBD1 (5 bases). Germline V gene data show CDR1 as MGHDK and CDR2 as SYGVNS. The length of the CDR3 is 14 residues. V was clipped by 6 bases and J by 8 bases, with 16 bases between them. DNA of the CDR3: TGTGCCAGCAGCCCACGGGGGGAGCCGGAAAAACTGTTTTTT. Its protein is CASSPRGEPEKLFF.

The gene calls are TRBV2 and TRBJ1-1, with D tentatively TRBD1 (5 bases). Deletions cut 6 bases from V and 3 bases from J, with 17 bases between. CDR1 is SNHLY and CDR2 is FYNNEI in the germline V gene. There are 15 residues in the CDR3. This CDR3 reads CASSRNRGRHTEAFF. The CDR3 region has the DNA TGTGCCAGCAGCCGCAATAGGGGTCGCCACACTGAAGCTTTCTTT.

The chain uses TRBV6-5 and TRBJ2-7, with a possible D match to TRBD1 (6 bases). V lost 1 base and J lost 0, with 13 bases in between. CDR1 and CDR2 (germline): MNHEY, SVGAGI. CDR3 size: 16 residues. CDR3: CASSYYPGHLSYEQYF. CDR3 coding DNA: TGTGCCAGCAGTTACTACCCGGGACACCTCTCCTACGAGCAGTACTTC.

The gene calls are TRBV6-6 and TRBJ1-2, with D hard to call. The CDR3 totals 14 residues. Per the germline V gene, CDR1 is MNHNY and CDR2 is SVGAGI (reference sequence). The germline V and J ends were trimmed by 0 bases and 3 bases, with 8 bases remaining between them. The CDR3 sequence is CASSYSSGYYGYTF. The CDR3 DNA sequence: TGTGCCAGCAGTTACTCGTCGGGGTACTATGGCTACACCTTC.

The chain uses TRBV6-5 and TRBJ1-6; no clear D gene. V was pared by 8 bases and J by 0 bases, with 5 bases between. Germline values: CDR1 MNHEY, CDR2 SVGAGI. The CDR3 runs 13 residues. CDR3 in DNA: TGTGCCAGCTTATACTCCTATAATTCACCCCTCCACTTT. It codes for CASLYSYNSPLHF.

The V and J genes are TRBV7-8 and TRBJ2-2, with TRBD1 identical over 7 bases. In germline, CDR1 is SGHVS, CDR2 FQNEAQ. The CDR3 runs to 17 residues. The V gene end was trimmed by 0 bases and the J gene end by 2 bases; junction bases not matched to a gene: 6. CDR3 loop: CASSLAPQGVNTGELFF. Here the CDR3 DNA reads TGTGCCAGCAGCTTAGCCCCGCAGGGGGTTAACACCGGGGAGCTGTTTTTT.

This chain links TRBV7-8 with TRBJ2-3; 11 positions agree with TRBD2. The CDR3 has 16 amino acids. J gave up 1 base and V 6 bases, and 6 bases lay outside the gene matches. Germline V gives CDR1 SGHVS, CDR2 FQNEAQ. CDR3 residues: CASRLLAGGRTDTQYF. The DNA for the CDR3 is TGTGCCAGCAGACTGCTAGCGGGGGGACGCACAGATACGCAGTATTTT.

This clone was found once. This sequence joins TRBV5-1 and TRBJ2-3; 11 bases match TRBD1. J lost 1 base, V lost 1 base, and 5 bases had no gene match. Germline lookup yields CDR1 SGHRS and CDR2 YFSETQ. This CDR3 is built from 17 residues. The CDR3, as DNA: TGCGCCAGCAGCTTGCGGACAGGGGGCCCAGGCACAGATACGCAGTATTTT. Amino acid sequence: CASSLRTGGPGTDTQYF.

V and J are TRBV29-1 and TRBJ1-3; D possibly corresponds to TRBD1 (5 bases). Germline-derived CDR1 and CDR2 are SQVTM and ANQGSEA. V was shortened by 2 bases and J by 5 bases, with 10 bases between the two germline ends. The CDR3 is made up of 13 amino acids. Here the CDR3 DNA reads TGCAGCGTTGAAAAGGGGTCCCGAAACACCATATATTTT. Translated: CSVEKGSRNTIYF.

V usage is TRBV7-6 and J usage is TRBJ1-1; D is uncertain. V was shortened by 4 bases and J by 3 bases, with 9 bases between the two germline ends. Germline V gene lookup returns CDR1 SGHVS and CDR2 FNYEAQ. This CDR3 is built from 13 residues. The CDR3 is CASSYSKDTEAFF. In nucleotides, the CDR3 is TGTGCCAGCAGCTACTCAAAAGACACTGAAGCTTTCTTT.